This TCR beta chain was sequenced during a study of blood T cells in healthy people across ages. General study findings and limits: Both higher diversity and more naive CD4+ cells marked long-lived donors when set against aged donors.

Germline assignment: CDR1 SGHTA and CDR2 FQGNSA. The length of the CDR3 is 14 residues. V shed 4 bases, J shed 4 bases, and the junction held 6 bases outside the gene matches. Primed by a sample-barcoded 5' primer and a J-beta primer mix, a second PCR proceeded for 7 to 11 cycles. TCRdb reanalysed the 5' RACE reads using MiXCR and keeps one entry per CDR3 protein. Among approximately 360,000 distinct CDR3 sequences, 50% to 60% were seen once, and the ten largest hold 50% to 65%. Notes on this clonotype: Its antigen is unknown.

This sequence joins TRBV7-2 and TRBJ1-1; 7 nucleotides agree with TRBD1. Material: blood. This receptor was taken from a man aged 60 to 69 in good health. CDR3 bases: TGTGCCAGCAGCTCGACAGGGACGGGCACTGAAGCTTTCTTT. This codes for CASSSTGTGTEAFF.